This T cell receptor beta chain appears in the sequencing data of a study of tumor-infiltrating lymphocytes in primary liver carcinoma. This clonotype was recorded at least ten times. No antigen is known for it. The J segment lost 4 bases and the V segment lost 7 bases, leaving 6 bases of the junction unmatched. The length of the CDR3 is 15 residues. Whole-study results and caveats: Tumors reached a significantly greater top-250-clone fraction than blood did (p = 0.039). Unsorted bulk processing meant the study did not compare CD4+ and CD8+ repertoires. Tumor-adjacent and tumor-blood pairs displayed less overlap than did pairs of tumor regions.

TCR beta cDNA came from around 500 ng total RNA, primed with a constant-region primer. A slightly modified ARM-PCR protocol with three nested multiplex PCR rounds produced these TCR beta libraries. Two initial PCR rounds of about 10 cycles each paired TRBV1-TRBV30 forward primers with a C-beta reverse primer. TCRdb ran MiXCR on the multiplex PCR reads and lists one entry per CDR3 protein. The data show approximately 310,000 distinct CDR3 sequences, less than 75% seen once. The blood RNA (from unsorted whole blood) was obtained, and germline DNA was also extracted. The chain uses TRBV12-3 or TRBV12-4 and TRBJ2-1; 11 nucleotides line up with TRBD2. The receptor's source is a man aged 40-50 years with primary liver carcinoma and hepatitis B virus infection. Sequencing was carried out using peripheral blood. The CDR3 nucleotides are TGTGCCAGCACACTAGCGGGAGTTTCATACAATGAGCAGTTCTTC. Protein sequence: CASTLAGVSYNEQFF.